A selection of T cell receptor beta chains follows, all from one sample in a study of regulatory T cells in long-lasting Graves disease. Each CDR3 protein is one row after TCRdb ran MiXCR on the multiplex PCR reads. The sample shows 600,000 to 850,000 distinct CDR3 sequences, approximately 29% of them seen only once. Sequencing used peripheral blood mononuclear cells (PBMCs), obtained when the disease was refractory, from a patient treated with antithyroid drugs. These receptors were obtained from a female donor with Graves disease. The CDR3 runs from the conserved cysteine through the conserved F or W. D genes are given only for firm matches. Clone size is stated in some rows and not others, as once, few, many or a class when expanded.

D gene	V gene	J gene	clone size	CDR3 DNA	CDR3 protein
-	TRBV20-1	TRBJ1-1	few	TGCAGTGCTCCCCCGGGGGGAAACATGAACACTGAAGCTTTCTTT	CSAPPGGNMNTEAFF
-	TRBV12-3/TRBV12-4	TRBJ2-7	few	TGTGCCAGCAGCTCAGGGGGGGGCTGGGGCGATCTGACCGAGCAGTACTTC	CASSSGGGWGDLTEQYF
TRBD1	TRBV11-2	TRBJ1-1	few	TGTGCCAGCAGCCTCTTCGGGACAGGGGTAGGTGGCACTGAAGCTTTCTTT	CASSLFGTGVGGTEAFF
TRBD1	TRBV6-5	TRBJ1-1	-	TGTGCCAGCAGTTTAGGGACAGGGGGCGAGACTGAAGCTTTCTTT	CASSLGTGGETEAFF
-	TRBV2	TRBJ1-2	many	TGTGCCGTCCGCGGGGCACGCAGTACGGGGAATGGCTACACCTTC	CAVRGARSTGNGYTF
-	TRBV5-5	TRBJ1-4	few	TGTGCCAGCAGCTTGACGGTTGGCCAGGGATATGAAAAACTGTTTTTT	CASSLTVGQGYEKLFF
-	TRBV6-2/TRBV6-3	TRBJ1-1	-	TGTGCCAGCAGTTACTACCCGGGGTCAGAGGCTTTCTTT	CASSYYPGSEAFF
TRBD1	TRBV2	TRBJ2-7	many	TGTGCCAGCAGTGGACAGGGGGCAGGCGAGCAGTACTTC	CASSGQGAGEQYF
TRBD1	TRBV27	TRBJ1-1	few	TGTGCCAGCAGTTTATCCCGGACAGGGAACACTGAAGCTTTCTTT	CASSLSRTGNTEAFF
TRBD2	TRBV19	TRBJ2-2	few	TGTGCCAGTAGTCGACTAGCGGGTCCCGGGGAGCTGTTTTTT	CASSRLAGPGELFF
-	TRBV6-1	TRBJ1-2	few	TGTGCCAGCAGATCCGGGACACCCTATGGCTACACCTTC	CASRSGTPYGYTF
TRBD1	TRBV20-1	TRBJ1-1	few	TGCAGTGCTAGACACCCTCCAGACAGGGGTGGTGAAGCTTTCTTT	CSARHPPDRGGEAFF
-	TRBV6-5	TRBJ2-7	few	TGTGCCAGCAGTTACTCGACTTACTCTGGCGAGCAGTACTTC	CASSYSTYSGEQYF
-	TRBV20-1	TRBJ1-1	-	TGCAGTGCTGGAGAAGTTGAAGTTTTCTTT	CSAGEVEVFF
TRBD2	TRBV2	TRBJ2-3	-	TGTGCCAGCAGCGCCGGGACTAGCGGGATAGATACGCAGTATTTT	CASSAGTSGIDTQYF
TRBD1	TRBV2	TRBJ1-2	many	TGTGCCAGCAGTGGGACAGGGGGAAAAGGGTATGGCTACACCTTC	CASSGTGGKGYGYTF
TRBD1	TRBV5-1	TRBJ2-3	-	TGCGCCAGCAGCCCCCTACCGGGACAGGGGTACACAGATACGCAGTATTTT	CASSPLPGQGYTDTQYF
TRBD1	TRBV20-1	TRBJ2-7	-	TGCAGTGCTAGAACCCTCGGACAGGGGGGCTCCTACGAGCAGTACTTC	CSARTLGQGGSYEQYF
-	TRBV12-3/TRBV12-4	TRBJ2-1	-	TGTGCCACCAAAAGGGAACCCCCTTTGGGCAATGAGCAGTTCTTC	CATKREPPLGNEQFF
TRBD1	TRBV5-1	TRBJ1-1	-	TGCGCCAGCAGCTTGGGGGACAGGGGCATGAACACTGAAGCTTTCTTT	CASSLGDRGMNTEAFF
TRBD1	TRBV7-9	TRBJ2-7	-	TGTGCCAGCAGCTTAGCGCTAGGGACAGACTCCTACGAGCAGTACTTC	CASSLALGTDSYEQYF
-	TRBV20-1	TRBJ2-2	few	TGCAGTGCCAACCGGGCCGGGGAGCTGTTTTTT	CSANRAGELFF
TRBD1	TRBV2	TRBJ2-5	few	TGTGCCAGCAGCCCGGGACAGTTACAAGAGACCCAGTACTTC	CASSPGQLQETQYF
-	TRBV30	TRBJ1-4	many	TGTGCCTGGAGCCTTGGGGGCGATGTAGCAAAACTGTTTTTT	CAWSLGGDVAKLFF